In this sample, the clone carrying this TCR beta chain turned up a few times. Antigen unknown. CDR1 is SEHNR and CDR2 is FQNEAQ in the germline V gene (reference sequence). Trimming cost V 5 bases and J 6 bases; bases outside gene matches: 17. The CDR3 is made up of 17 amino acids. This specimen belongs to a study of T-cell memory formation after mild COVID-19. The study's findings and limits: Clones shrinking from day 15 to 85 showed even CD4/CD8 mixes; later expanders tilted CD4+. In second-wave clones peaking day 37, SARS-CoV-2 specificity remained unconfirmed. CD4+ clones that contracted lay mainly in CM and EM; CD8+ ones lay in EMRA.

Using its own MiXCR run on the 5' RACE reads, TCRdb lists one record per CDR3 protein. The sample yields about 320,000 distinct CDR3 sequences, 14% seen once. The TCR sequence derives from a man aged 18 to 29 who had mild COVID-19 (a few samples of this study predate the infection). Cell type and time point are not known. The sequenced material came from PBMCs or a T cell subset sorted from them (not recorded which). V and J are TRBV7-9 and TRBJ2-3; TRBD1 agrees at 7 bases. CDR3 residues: CASSPPRQDRPSDTQYF. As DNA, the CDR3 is TGTGCCAGCAGCCCACCCCGCCAGGACAGGCCCTCTGATACGCAGTATTTT.